A selection of T cell receptor beta chains follows, all from one sample in a study of T-cell memory formation after mild COVID-19. TCRdb called the 5' RACE reads again in MiXCR, with one record for every CDR3 protein. In the table there are a few hundred thousand distinct CDR3 sequences, roughly 18% of which are singletons. What was sequenced was PBMCs or a T cell subset sorted from them (not recorded which). Receptor source: a man aged 18 to 29 who had mild COVID-19 (a few samples of this study predate the infection). Cell type and time point are not known. Each CDR3 is given with its conserved first and last residue. Each record gives: V gene, clone size, J gene, D gene, CDR3 protein, CDR3 DNA. A D gene is named only where the DNA matches it firmly. The size of a clone is reported for some rows only, either as once, few or many, or as a class for expanded clones.

v_gene: TRBV7-2; abundance: few; j_gene: TRBJ1-5; d_gene: NA; CDR3aa: CASSARGMRYSNQPQHF; CDR3nt: TGTGCCAGCAGCGCCCGGGGCATGAGGTATAGCAATCAGCCCCAGCATTTT
v_gene: TRBV20-1; abundance: NA; j_gene: TRBJ1-1; d_gene: NA; CDR3aa: CSATGQTEAFF; CDR3nt: TGCAGTGCTACTGGGCAGACTGAAGCTTTCTTT
v_gene: TRBV29-1; abundance: few; j_gene: TRBJ2-1; d_gene: NA; CDR3aa: CSVASNNEQFF; CDR3nt: TGCAGCGTTGCCAGTAACAATGAGCAGTTCTTC
v_gene: TRBV5-1; abundance: NA; j_gene: TRBJ1-1; d_gene: TRBD1; CDR3aa: CASSLGPVDSGGFYTEAFF; CDR3nt: TGCGCCAGCAGCTTGGGTCCGGTAGATTCAGGGGGGTTTTACACTGAAGCTTTCTTT
v_gene: TRBV7-9; abundance: NA; j_gene: TRBJ2-5; d_gene: NA; CDR3aa: CASSFLPGRGRKETQYF; CDR3nt: TGTGCCAGCAGCTTTCTCCCCGGCAGGGGCCGAAAAGAGACCCAGTACTTC
v_gene: TRBV29-1; abundance: few; j_gene: TRBJ2-5; d_gene: TRBD1; CDR3aa: CSVSSGQGFQETQYF; CDR3nt: TGCAGCGTTTCCTCGGGACAGGGTTTTCAAGAGACCCAGTACTTC
v_gene: TRBV5-3; abundance: NA; j_gene: TRBJ2-1; d_gene: NA; CDR3aa: CARSPPRVESEGRLTYNEQFF; CDR3nt: TGTGCCAGAAGCCCCCCGCGGGTCGAGAGCGAAGGACGACTTACCTACAATGAGCAGTTCTTC
v_gene: TRBV6-2/TRBV6-3; abundance: NA; j_gene: TRBJ1-5; d_gene: NA; CDR3aa: CASSAIQGRVRWPQHF; CDR3nt: TGTGCCAGCAGCGCCATACAGGGTCGGGTTCGGTGGCCCCAGCATTTT
v_gene: TRBV4-1; abundance: few; j_gene: TRBJ2-3; d_gene: NA; CDR3aa: CASSQEVWWGTDTQYF; CDR3nt: TGCGCCAGCAGCCAAGAGGTGTGGTGGGGCACAGATACGCAGTATTTT
v_gene: TRBV7-2; abundance: NA; j_gene: TRBJ2-1; d_gene: NA; CDR3aa: CASSFSRSSYNEQFF; CDR3nt: TGTGCCAGCAGCTTCTCTCGGAGCTCCTACAATGAGCAGTTCTTC
v_gene: TRBV20-1; abundance: NA; j_gene: TRBJ2-7; d_gene: TRBD2; CDR3aa: CSASYLSGGTTYEQYF; CDR3nt: TGCAGTGCTAGCTACCTTAGCGGGGGGACTACCTACGAGCAGTACTTC
v_gene: TRBV5-1; abundance: NA; j_gene: TRBJ2-2; d_gene: NA; CDR3aa: CASSLLVRGTGELFF; CDR3nt: TGCGCCAGCAGCTTGCTAGTCAGGGGAACCGGGGAGCTGTTTTTT
v_gene: TRBV25-1; abundance: NA; j_gene: TRBJ2-1; d_gene: TRBD2; CDR3aa: CASGGGDYNEQFF; CDR3nt: TGTGCCAGCGGCGGGGGGGATTACAATGAGCAGTTCTTC
v_gene: TRBV7-2; abundance: NA; j_gene: TRBJ2-3; d_gene: TRBD2; CDR3aa: CASSFLAGGDTDTQYF; CDR3nt: TGTGCCAGCAGCTTTTTAGCGGGGGGGGACACAGATACGCAGTATTTT
v_gene: TRBV2; abundance: NA; j_gene: TRBJ1-5; d_gene: TRBD1; CDR3aa: CASQEDRVGNQPQHF; CDR3nt: TGTGCCAGCCAGGAGGACAGGGTAGGCAATCAGCCCCAGCATTTT
v_gene: TRBV4-2; abundance: NA; j_gene: TRBJ1-2; d_gene: TRBD1; CDR3aa: CASSRTGARANYGYTF; CDR3nt: TGTGCCAGCAGTCGCACAGGGGCCCGTGCTAACTATGGCTACACCTTC
v_gene: TRBV10-3; abundance: NA; j_gene: TRBJ1-1; d_gene: NA; CDR3aa: CAITRDRNTEAFF; CDR3nt: TGTGCCATCACCAGGGATCGGAACACTGAAGCTTTCTTT
v_gene: TRBV11-3; abundance: NA; j_gene: TRBJ2-1; d_gene: TRBD1; CDR3aa: CASSSSGTDSYNEQFF; CDR3nt: TGTGCCAGCAGCTCCTCCGGGACAGACTCCTACAATGAGCAGTTCTTC
v_gene: TRBV12-3/TRBV12-4; abundance: NA; j_gene: TRBJ2-5; d_gene: NA; CDR3aa: CASSGGTGNEYF; CDR3nt: TGTGCCAGCAGTGGCGGGACTGGCAATGAGTACTTC
v_gene: TRBV6-2/TRBV6-3; abundance: NA; j_gene: TRBJ2-7; d_gene: NA; CDR3aa: CASSLPQAGIYEQYF; CDR3nt: TGTGCCAGCAGTCTGCCACAAGCAGGGATTTACGAGCAGTACTTC
v_gene: TRBV10-3; abundance: NA; j_gene: TRBJ1-2; d_gene: NA; CDR3aa: CAISESLGGYTF; CDR3nt: TGTGCCATCAGTGAGTCATTGGGTGGCTACACCTTC
v_gene: TRBV7-2; abundance: NA; j_gene: TRBJ1-5; d_gene: NA; CDR3aa: CASSTGTADERFAGQPQHF; CDR3nt: TGTGCCAGCAGCACGGGGACTGCCGATGAAAGGTTTGCTGGTCAGCCCCAGCATTTT
v_gene: TRBV6-2/TRBV6-3; abundance: NA; j_gene: TRBJ2-5; d_gene: NA; CDR3aa: CASSQGLGQETQYF; CDR3nt: TGTGCCAGTTCGCAGGGGTTGGGACAAGAGACCCAGTACTTC
v_gene: TRBV6-5; abundance: few; j_gene: TRBJ1-6; d_gene: TRBD1; CDR3aa: CASSYSGQGSYNSPLHF; CDR3nt: TGTGCCAGCAGTTATTCGGGACAGGGTTCCTATAATTCACCCCTCCACTTT
v_gene: TRBV30; abundance: NA; j_gene: TRBJ2-1; d_gene: NA; CDR3aa: CAWSVSFGLEQFF; CDR3nt: TGTGCCTGGAGTGTATCGTTCGGACTTGAGCAGTTCTTC
v_gene: TRBV11-3; abundance: few; j_gene: TRBJ1-1; d_gene: NA; CDR3aa: CASSLEADTEAFF; CDR3nt: TGTGCCAGCAGCTTAGAGGCAGACACTGAAGCTTTCTTT
v_gene: TRBV29-1; abundance: NA; j_gene: TRBJ2-4; d_gene: NA; CDR3aa: CSVVLDSKNIQYF; CDR3nt: TGCAGCGTTGTGCTGGACTCCAAAAACATTCAGTACTTC
v_gene: TRBV20-1; abundance: NA; j_gene: TRBJ1-3; d_gene: TRBD1; CDR3aa: CSALDREAGNTIYF; CDR3nt: TGCAGTGCTCTGGACAGGGAGGCTGGAAACACCATATATTTT
v_gene: TRBV20-1; abundance: few; j_gene: TRBJ1-6; d_gene: NA; CDR3aa: CSASIDWRGSPLHF; CDR3nt: TGCAGTGCTAGCATCGACTGGAGGGGTTCACCCCTCCACTTT
v_gene: TRBV28; abundance: few; j_gene: TRBJ1-5; d_gene: TRBD1; CDR3aa: CASGEGAKPQHF; CDR3nt: TGTGCCAGCGGCGAGGGGGCAAAGCCCCAGCATTTT
v_gene: TRBV6-2/TRBV6-3; abundance: NA; j_gene: TRBJ2-1; d_gene: TRBD2; CDR3aa: CASRETSVDEQFF; CDR3nt: TGTGCCAGCAGGGAGACTAGCGTGGATGAGCAGTTCTTC
v_gene: TRBV5-1; abundance: few; j_gene: TRBJ1-5; d_gene: TRBD1; CDR3aa: CASSPGDRPMPQHF; CDR3nt: TGCGCCAGCAGCCCCGGGGACAGGCCAATGCCCCAGCATTTT
v_gene: TRBV6-5; abundance: few; j_gene: TRBJ2-2; d_gene: TRBD1; CDR3aa: CASSYSPTGANTGELFF; CDR3nt: TGTGCCAGCAGTTACTCTCCCACAGGGGCGAACACCGGGGAGCTGTTTTTT
v_gene: TRBV3-1; abundance: NA; j_gene: TRBJ2-1; d_gene: NA; CDR3aa: CASSQDLQSSYNEQFF; CDR3nt: TGTGCCAGCAGCCAAGATCTCCAGAGCTCCTACAATGAGCAGTTCTTC
v_gene: TRBV7-2; abundance: once; j_gene: TRBJ2-1; d_gene: NA; CDR3aa: CASSLVSGENEQFF; CDR3nt: TGTGCCAGCAGCTTAGTTTCAGGGGAAAATGAGCAGTTCTTC
v_gene: TRBV7-8; abundance: NA; j_gene: TRBJ1-2; d_gene: NA; CDR3aa: CASSSRDYGVTPYGYTF; CDR3nt: TGTGCCAGCAGCTCTCGGGATTACGGCGTCACTCCTTATGGCTACACCTTC
v_gene: TRBV27; abundance: NA; j_gene: TRBJ2-4; d_gene: NA; CDR3aa: CASGGILAKNIQYF; CDR3nt: TGTGCCAGCGGGGGGATACTAGCCAAAAACATTCAGTACTTC
v_gene: TRBV11-3; abundance: many; j_gene: TRBJ2-7; d_gene: TRBD1; CDR3aa: CASSLDRGEQYF; CDR3nt: TGTGCCAGCAGCTTGGACAGGGGCGAGCAGTACTTC
v_gene: TRBV6-5; abundance: NA; j_gene: TRBJ1-1; d_gene: NA; CDR3aa: CASSYVGDTEAFF; CDR3nt: TGTGCCAGCAGTTACGTCGGGGACACTGAAGCTTTCTTT
v_gene: TRBV6-2/TRBV6-3; abundance: many; j_gene: TRBJ2-3; d_gene: NA; CDR3aa: CASTLSDRPTDTQYF; CDR3nt: TGTGCCAGCACCCTCTCGGACCGACCCACAGATACGCAGTATTTT
v_gene: TRBV18; abundance: many; j_gene: TRBJ1-1; d_gene: NA; CDR3aa: CASSPDLNTEAFF; CDR3nt: TGTGCCAGCTCTCCGGACCTGAACACTGAAGCTTTCTTT
v_gene: TRBV6-2/TRBV6-3; abundance: NA; j_gene: TRBJ1-6; d_gene: NA; CDR3aa: CASSREDNSPLHF; CDR3nt: TGTGCCAGCAGCAGGGAGGATAATTCACCCCTCCACTTT
v_gene: TRBV12-3/TRBV12-4; abundance: NA; j_gene: TRBJ1-1; d_gene: NA; CDR3aa: CASSLARRGATEAFF; CDR3nt: TGTGCCAGCAGTTTAGCGCGAAGGGGGGCCACTGAAGCTTTCTTT
v_gene: TRBV18; abundance: NA; j_gene: TRBJ2-4; d_gene: NA; CDR3aa: CASSPRPGQDIQYF; CDR3nt: TGTGCCAGCTCACCCCGACCGGGCCAGGACATTCAGTACTTC
v_gene: TRBV7-2; abundance: few; j_gene: TRBJ1-2; d_gene: NA; CDR3aa: CASSLEGFSGYTF; CDR3nt: TGTGCCAGCAGCTTAGAAGGGTTCTCGGGCTACACCTTC
v_gene: TRBV2; abundance: few; j_gene: TRBJ2-3; d_gene: NA; CDR3aa: CASSRLLGGAGPDTQYF; CDR3nt: TGTGCCAGCAGCCGTTTACTAGGGGGGGCGGGACCAGATACGCAGTATTTT
v_gene: TRBV20-1; abundance: NA; j_gene: TRBJ2-7; d_gene: NA; CDR3aa: CSARYRDAPYEQYF; CDR3nt: TGCAGTGCTAGATACCGGGACGCTCCCTACGAGCAGTACTTC
v_gene: TRBV6-2/TRBV6-3; abundance: many; j_gene: TRBJ2-1; d_gene: TRBD2; CDR3aa: CASGRGQFF; CDR3nt: TGTGCCAGCGGGAGGGGACAGTTCTTC
v_gene: TRBV11-2; abundance: NA; j_gene: TRBJ2-6; d_gene: NA; CDR3aa: CASSYFDSGANVLTF; CDR3nt: TGTGCCAGCAGCTATTTCGACTCTGGGGCCAACGTCCTGACTTTC
v_gene: TRBV19; abundance: few; j_gene: TRBJ1-5; d_gene: NA; CDR3aa: CASSLNNQPQHF; CDR3nt: TGTGCCAGTAGCCTAAATAATCAGCCCCAGCATTTT
v_gene: TRBV20-1; abundance: few; j_gene: TRBJ1-1; d_gene: NA; CDR3aa: CSARDRTEAFF; CDR3nt: TGCAGTGCTAGAGACAGGACTGAAGCTTTCTTT
v_gene: TRBV3-1; abundance: many; j_gene: TRBJ2-3; d_gene: NA; CDR3aa: CASSLGGPRTDTQYF; CDR3nt: TGTGCCAGCAGCCTTGGGGGGCCAAGAACAGATACGCAGTATTTT
v_gene: TRBV18; abundance: NA; j_gene: TRBJ1-4; d_gene: NA; CDR3aa: CASSAKDEKLFF; CDR3nt: TGTGCCAGCTCAGCTAAAGATGAAAAACTGTTTTTT